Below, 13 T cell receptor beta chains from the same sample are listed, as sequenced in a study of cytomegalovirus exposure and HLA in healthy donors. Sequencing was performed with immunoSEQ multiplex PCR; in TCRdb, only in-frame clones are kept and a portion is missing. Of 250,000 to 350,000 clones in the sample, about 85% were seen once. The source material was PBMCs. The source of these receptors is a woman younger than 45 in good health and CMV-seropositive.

Written as DNA, the CDR3 is TGCGCCAGCAGCCAAGACGAGGGGCCGGGCTATGGCTACACCTTC. This translates into CASSQDEGPGYGYTF. This chain links TRBV4-1 with TRBJ1-2, with D tentatively TRBD1 (5 bases). The CDR3 sequence is 15 residues long. CDR1 and CDR2 from the germline V gene are MGHRA and YSYEKL. V lost 0 bases and J 4 bases, leaving 12 bases between the germline ends.

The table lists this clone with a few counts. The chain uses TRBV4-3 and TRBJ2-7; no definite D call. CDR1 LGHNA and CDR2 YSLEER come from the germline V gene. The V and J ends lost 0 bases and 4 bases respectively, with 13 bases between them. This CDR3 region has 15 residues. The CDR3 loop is CASSQDRYSSYEQYF. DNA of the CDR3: TGCGCCAGCAGCCAAGATAGGTACAGTTCATACGAGCAGTACTTC.

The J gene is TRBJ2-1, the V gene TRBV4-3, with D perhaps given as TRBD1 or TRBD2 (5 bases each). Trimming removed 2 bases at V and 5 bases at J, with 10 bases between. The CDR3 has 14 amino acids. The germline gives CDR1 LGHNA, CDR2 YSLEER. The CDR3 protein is CASSQRDRDNEQFF. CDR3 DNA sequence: TGCGCCAGCAGCCAACGGGACCGAGACAATGAGCAGTTCTTC.

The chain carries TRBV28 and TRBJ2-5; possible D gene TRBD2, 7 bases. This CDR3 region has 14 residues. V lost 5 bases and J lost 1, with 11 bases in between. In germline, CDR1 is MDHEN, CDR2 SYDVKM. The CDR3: CASSRGGVQETQYF. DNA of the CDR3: TGTGCCAGCAGTAGGGGGGGTGTCCAAGAGACCCAGTACTTC.

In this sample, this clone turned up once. Written as DNA, the CDR3 is TGTGCCAGTAGATCCGACGCAGGGGGCGATTACGAGCAGTACTTC. Translated, it gives CASRSDAGGDYEQYF. The chain couples TRBV19 to TRBJ2-7, with TRBD1 identical over 8 bases. Germline assignment: CDR1 LNHDA and CDR2 SQIVND (reference sequence). The CDR3 is 15 amino acids. Trimming took 6 bases from V and 4 from J; bases not matched to a gene: 11.

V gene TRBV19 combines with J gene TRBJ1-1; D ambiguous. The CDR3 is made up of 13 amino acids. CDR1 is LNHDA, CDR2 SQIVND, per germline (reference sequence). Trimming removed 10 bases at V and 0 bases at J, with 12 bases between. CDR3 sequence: CATGLRVNTEAFF. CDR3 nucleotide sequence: TGTGCCACGGGTCTTCGGGTGAACACTGAAGCTTTCTTT.

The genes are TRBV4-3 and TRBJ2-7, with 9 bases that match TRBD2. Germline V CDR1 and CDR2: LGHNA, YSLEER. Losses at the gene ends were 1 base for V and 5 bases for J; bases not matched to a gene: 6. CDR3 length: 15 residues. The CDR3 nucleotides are TGCGCCAGCAGCCAAGGTCGTAGCGGGAGCCACGAGCAGTACTTC. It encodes CASSQGRSGSHEQYF.

The CDR3 DNA reads as TGTGCCAGCAGTAAACCGGGACTAGCGGACAGATACGAGCAGTACTTC. As protein: CASSKPGLADRYEQYF. The chain is built from TRBV5-4 and TRBJ2-7; 11 bases map to TRBD2. The CDR3 consists of 16 residues. The V gene end was trimmed by 5 bases and the J gene end by 4 bases; junction bases not matched to a gene: 11. Germline loops: CDR1 SGHNT, CDR2 YYREEE (reference sequence).

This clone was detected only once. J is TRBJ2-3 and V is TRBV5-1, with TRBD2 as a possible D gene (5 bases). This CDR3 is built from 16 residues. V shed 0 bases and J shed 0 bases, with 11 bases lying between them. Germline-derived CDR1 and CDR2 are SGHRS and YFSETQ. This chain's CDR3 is CASSLAPTGSTDTQYF. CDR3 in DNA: TGCGCCAGCAGCTTGGCCCCAACGGGGAGCACAGATACGCAGTATTTT.

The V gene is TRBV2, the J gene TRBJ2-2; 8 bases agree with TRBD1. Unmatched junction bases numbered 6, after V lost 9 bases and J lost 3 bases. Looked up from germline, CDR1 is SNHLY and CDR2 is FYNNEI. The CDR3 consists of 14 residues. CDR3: CASQDRVDTGELFF. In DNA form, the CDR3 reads TGTGCCAGTCAGGACAGGGTGGACACCGGGGAGCTGTTTTTT.

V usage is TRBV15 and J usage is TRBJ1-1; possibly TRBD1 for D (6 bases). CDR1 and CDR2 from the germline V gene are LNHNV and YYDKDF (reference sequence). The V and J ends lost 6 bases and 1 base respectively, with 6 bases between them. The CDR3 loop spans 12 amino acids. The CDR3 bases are TGTGCCACCAGGGGGGCGAACACTGAAGCTTTCTTT. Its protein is CATRGANTEAFF.

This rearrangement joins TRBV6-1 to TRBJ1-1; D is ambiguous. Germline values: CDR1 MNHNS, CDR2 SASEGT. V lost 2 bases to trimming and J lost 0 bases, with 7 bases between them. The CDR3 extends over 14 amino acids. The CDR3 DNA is TGTGCCAGCAGTGAACGGGTACTGAACACTGAAGCTTTCTTT. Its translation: CASSERVLNTEAFF.

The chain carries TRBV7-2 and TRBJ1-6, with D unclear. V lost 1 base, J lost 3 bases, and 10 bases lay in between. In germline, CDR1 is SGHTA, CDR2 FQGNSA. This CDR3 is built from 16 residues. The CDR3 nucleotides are TGTGCCAGCAGCTTAGTCCGGGCCCTCTATAATTCACCCCTCCACTTT. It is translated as CASSLVRALYNSPLHF.